This T cell receptor (beta chain) was sequenced in a study of blood T cells in healthy people across ages. Study as a whole: About one barcoded beta molecule per two T cells was captured by template switching. Study results and caveats: No conclusive comparison of naive versus antigen-experienced cells was possible with unsorted PBMCs. Diversity figures derived from one million T cells were judged to underestimate the true value.

The CDR3 runs to 13 residues. J lost 12 bases, V lost 3 bases, and 0 bases had no gene match. From germline, CDR1 is LGHDT and CDR2 YNNKEL (reference sequence). This clonotype was recorded a few times. The antigen remains undetermined. A second about 6 to 12 cycle PCR used barcoded and J-beta primers. TCRdb fed the 5' RACE reads into MiXCR, producing one record per CDR3 protein. The profile shows fewer than 700,000 distinct CDR3 sequences, roughly 43% of them singletons. The sequence came from a man older than 75 in good health. This chain joins TRBV3-1 and TRBJ2-1, with 15 bases fitting TRBD2. Sample: blood. The CDR3 is CASSQGLAGGQFF. CDR3 in DNA: TGTGCCAGCAGCCAGGGACTAGCGGGGGGGCAGTTCTTC.